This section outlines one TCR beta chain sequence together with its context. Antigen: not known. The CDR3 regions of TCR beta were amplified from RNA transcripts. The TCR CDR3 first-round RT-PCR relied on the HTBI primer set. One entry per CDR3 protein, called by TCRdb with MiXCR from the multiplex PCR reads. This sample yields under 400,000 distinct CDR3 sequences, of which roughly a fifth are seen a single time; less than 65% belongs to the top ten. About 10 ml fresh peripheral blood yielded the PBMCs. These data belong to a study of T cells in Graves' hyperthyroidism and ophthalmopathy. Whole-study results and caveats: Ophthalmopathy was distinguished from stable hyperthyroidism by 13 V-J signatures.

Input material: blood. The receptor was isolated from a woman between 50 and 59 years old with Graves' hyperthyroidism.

CDR3 in DNA: TGCAGTGCTAGAGCCCGGACAGGGATCCACGAGCAGTACTTC. Amino acids: CSARARTGIHEQYF. This chain links TRBV20-1 with TRBJ2-7, with 8 bases that match TRBD1. This CDR3 is 14 amino acids long. Germline CDR1 reads DFQATT; CDR2 reads SNEGSKA (reference sequence). The J segment lost 5 bases and the V segment lost 1 base, leaving 7 bases of the junction unmatched.